This TCR beta chain was profiled in a study of CXCR3 chemokines and chemotherapy response in bladder cancer. TCRdb analysed the PCR reads with MiXCR anew, one entry per CDR3 protein. Of roughly 1,200 distinct CDR3 sequences listed, approximately 20% are singletons. Germline V lookup: CDR1 SQVTM, CDR2 ANQGSEA. This CDR3 region has 15 residues. After removal of 4 bases from V and 5 bases from J, the junction contained 2 bases not matched to a gene. The chain recombines TRBV29-1 with TRBJ2-1; 16 bases line up with TRBD2. This clonotype was obtained from a human donor with bladder cancer that did not respond to neoadjuvant chemotherapy. This specimen was taken from a patient whose treatment included neoadjuvant chemotherapy. This chain's CDR3 is CSVGGLAGGDNEQFF. The CDR3 nucleotides read TGCAGCGTTGGGGGACTAGCGGGAGGGGACAATGAGCAGTTCTTC.